Each of the 26 T cell receptor beta chains below was sequenced from the same sample in a study of CD8 T cells in ankylosing spondylitis. From the 5' RACE reads, TCRdb called clonotypes with MiXCR, one entry per CDR3 protein. The sample shows 150,000 to 200,000 distinct CDR3 sequences, 15% to 20% of them seen only once. The sequenced sample consisted of blood, either unsorted or a sorted T cell fraction (not recorded which). The receptors derive from a male donor aged 10 to 35 with ankylosing spondylitis or in good health (not recorded which).

In its sample, this clonotype was seen many times. J is TRBJ2-2 and V is TRBV3-1; no definite D call. The ends were cut back, 4 bases at V and 5 bases at J, with 8 bases in the middle. Germline CDR1 is LGHDT and CDR2 is YNNKEL (reference sequence). The CDR3 runs to 13 residues. CDR3 region: CASSRVVTGELFF. CDR3 sequence (DNA): TGTGCCAGCAGCCGAGTAGTTACCGGGGAGCTGTTTTTT.

In its sample, this clonotype was seen many times. The rearrangement links TRBV2 to TRBJ2-5; no clear D. The ends were cut back, 5 bases at V and 5 bases at J, with 12 bases in the middle. The germline gives CDR1 SNHLY, CDR2 FYNNEI. The CDR3 has 13 amino acids. The CDR3 is CASSIRSRETQYF. CDR3 sequence (DNA): TGTGCCAGCAGTATCCGCAGCAGGGAGACCCAGTACTTC.

V is TRBV29-1 and J is TRBJ2-3; 10 bases are a match to TRBD1. Looked up from germline, CDR1 is SQVTM and CDR2 is ANQGSEA. The CDR3 covers 13 residues. V lost 7 bases and J lost 5; bases outside the gene matches: 6. CDR3 protein: CSGGDRGGDTQYF. The DNA for the CDR3 is TGCAGCGGCGGGGACAGGGGAGGAGATACGCAGTATTTT.

This clonotype was counted a few times. V usage is TRBV7-6 and J usage is TRBJ2-7, with D perhaps matching TRBD1 (6 bases). Per germline, CDR1 SGHVS and CDR2 FNYEAQ. V dropped 1 base and J dropped 0 bases, with 13 bases sitting between them. There are 16 residues in the CDR3. The CDR3 is CASSLVMGASSYEQYF. CDR3 sequence (DNA): TGTGCCAGCAGCTTAGTGATGGGGGCCAGCTCCTACGAGCAGTACTTC.

This clonotype was picked up many times. The V gene is TRBV29-1, the J gene TRBJ2-1; 7 nucleotides match TRBD2. CDR1 is SQVTM and CDR2 is ANQGSEA in the germline V gene. The CDR3 has 12 residues. J was trimmed by 6 bases and V by 4 bases; bases with no gene match: 3. In nucleotides, the CDR3 is TGCAGCGTTGCGGGCGGGAGCAATGAGCAGTTCTTC. It codes for CSVAGGSNEQFF.

At least ten counts were recorded for this clonotype. V gene TRBV24-1 combines with J gene TRBJ2-5; 7 nucleotides line up with TRBD1. This CDR3 has 16 amino acids. The germline gives CDR1 KGHDR, CDR2 SFDVKD. With 1 base clipped from V and 3 bases from J, the junction kept 7 bases outside the gene matches. CDR3 bases: TGTGCCACCAGTGATTTATCCGGGACAGACAAAGAGACCCAGTACTTC. Translated, it gives CATSDLSGTDKETQYF.

This clonotype was seen ten or more times. The CDR3 spells CASTGQGAPKQYF. In DNA form, the CDR3 reads TGTGCCAGCACAGGACAGGGGGCCCCAAAGCAGTACTTC. The chain combines TRBV28 with TRBJ2-7; 11 bases match TRBD1. V was pared by 7 bases and J by 8 bases, with 7 bases of the junction left unmatched. CDR3 length: 13 amino acids. Germline V gene sequence: CDR1 MDHEN, CDR2 SYDVKM.

This clonotype has at least ten counts. The chain has TRBV29-1 and TRBJ2-1, with D possibly TRBD1 on 5 matching bases. CDR3 length equals 14 residues. V was pared by 4 bases and J by 10 bases, with 20 bases between. Germline loops: CDR1 SQVTM, CDR2 ANQGSEA. The chain's CDR3 is CSVAPSASRGEQFF. CDR3 in DNA: TGCAGCGTTGCCCCTTCTGCTAGTAGGGGCGAGCAGTTCTTC.

This clonotype was counted many times. The gene calls are TRBV12-3 or TRBV12-4 and TRBJ2-1, with 13 bases identical to TRBD2. With 8 bases clipped from V and 0 bases from J, the junction kept 10 bases outside the gene matches. This CDR3 contains 18 residues. CDR3 coding DNA: TGTGCCAGCGGAACCGGGACTAGCGGGACTGGCTCCTACAATGAGCAGTTCTTC. Its protein is CASGTGTSGTGSYNEQFF.

This clonotype was detected many times. This sequence joins TRBV18 and TRBJ1-4, with D hard to call. The V gene's germline CDR1 is KGHSH and CDR2 LQKENI. The CDR3 spans 14 residues. The V end was cut by 3 bases, the J end by 2 bases, with 7 bases between. DNA for the CDR3: TGTGCCAGCTCACCTAGATCCACTAATGAAAAACTGTTTTTT. It yields the protein CASSPRSTNEKLFF.

This clonotype was detected many times. The V and J genes are TRBV13 and TRBJ2-5, with 10 bases that match TRBD2. The CDR3 is made up of 17 amino acids. From germline, CDR1 is PRHDT and CDR2 FYEKMQ (reference sequence). Trimming removed 1 base from V and 5 bases from J; junction bases left unmatched: 10. The CDR3 DNA reads TGTGCCAGCAGCTTAGCCGAGACTAGCGGGTCTGCTGAGACCCAGTACTTC. Amino acids: CASSLAETSGSAETQYF.

This clonotype was seen a handful of times. The chain joins TRBV27 to TRBJ1-1, with a weak D call TRBD1 (6 bases). Germline V gene sequence: CDR1 MNHEY, CDR2 SMNVEV (reference sequence). V lost 2 bases and J lost 1, with 11 bases in between. The CDR3 totals 15 residues. The CDR3 protein is CASSLRGAWNTEAFF. The DNA for the CDR3 is TGTGCCAGCAGTTTACGGGGGGCATGGAACACTGAAGCTTTCTTT.

This clonotype was seen ten or more times. This chain uses TRBV20-1 with TRBJ2-6; the D gene is possibly TRBD1 (6 bases). CDR1 is DFQATT, CDR2 SNEGSKA, per germline (reference sequence). Trimming left V 2 bases short and J 1 base short, with 9 bases between. The CDR3 length is 15 residues. CDR3 loop: CSARLTGSGANVLTF. CDR3 nucleotides: TGCAGTGCTAGACTTACAGGGTCTGGGGCCAACGTCCTGACTTTC.

The sample holds many counts of this clonotype. The chain recombines TRBV12-3 or TRBV12-4 with TRBJ1-2; D perhaps matches TRBD1 (6 bases). Trimming took 8 bases from V and 8 from J, leaving 27 bases between them. CDR3 size: 16 residues. CDR3 protein: CASFRGAIPSSRGYTF. Written as DNA, the CDR3 is TGTGCCAGCTTCCGGGGGGCGATTCCTTCCTCCCGGGGCTACACCTTC.

V gene TRBV6-5 combines with J gene TRBJ1-5; 7 bases are a match to TRBD1. The V gene end was trimmed by 5 bases and the J gene end by 9 bases; junction bases not matched to a gene: 10. This CDR3 comprises 14 residues. Germline CDR1 MNHEY, CDR2 SVGAGI. CDR3 DNA sequence: TGTGCCAGCAGTCGGGACAGAGAGTTGTGGCCCCAGCATTTT. Protein: CASSRDRELWPQHF.

This clonotype has a count of ten or more. CDR3 in DNA: TGTGCCAGCAGTGTGACTCTGAACACTGAAGCTTTCTTT. Translating it yields CASSVTLNTEAFF. The chain employs TRBV27 and TRBJ1-1; no firm D call. V was trimmed by 5 bases and J by 0 bases, leaving 7 bases between them. The CDR3 contains 13 residues. Germline V gene lookup returns CDR1 MNHEY and CDR2 SMNVEV (reference sequence).

The J gene is TRBJ2-3, the V gene TRBV2; TRBD2 aligns across 9 bases. CDR1 SNHLY and CDR2 FYNNEI come from the germline V gene. CDR3 size: 15 residues. Trimming at V came to 1 base and at J to 5 bases, leaving 4 bases not matched to a gene. This CDR3 reads CASSEDSGSGDTQYF. The CDR3 nucleotides read TGTGCCAGCAGTGAAGATAGCGGGAGTGGAGATACGCAGTATTTT.

The chain combines TRBV7-6 with TRBJ2-1; perhaps TRBD2 as D (6 bases). The germline V and J ends were trimmed by 5 bases and 8 bases, with 16 bases remaining between them. CDR3 length equals 14 residues. The V gene's germline CDR1 is SGHVS and CDR2 FNYEAQ. The CDR3 region has the DNA TGTGCCAGCAGCCGCCCGGGAGTTTGGGATGAGCAGTTCTTC. Translated: CASSRPGVWDEQFF.

The chain employs TRBV29-1 and TRBJ2-1; D gene unclear. Per the germline V gene, CDR1 is SQVTM and CDR2 is ANQGSEA. V lost 2 bases to trimming and J lost 2 bases, with 13 bases between them. This CDR3 has 15 residues. The CDR3, as DNA: TGCAGCGTTGAACCGTTCCTACGCACCTACAATGAGCAGTTCTTC. Translated, it gives CSVEPFLRTYNEQFF.

This clonotype has at least ten counts. The CDR3 region is CASSLERPANEQFF. In DNA form, the CDR3 reads TGCGCCAGCAGCTTGGAACGCCCAGCCAATGAGCAGTTCTTC. V is TRBV5-1 and J is TRBJ2-1, with D unclear. Trimming left V 0 bases short and J 6 bases short, with 10 bases between. Germline CDR1 is SGHRS and CDR2 is YFSETQ. This CDR3 has 14 residues.

This clonotype was observed many times. The genes are TRBV20-1 and TRBJ1-5; D is possibly TRBD1 (5 bases). From germline, CDR1 is DFQATT and CDR2 SNEGSKA (reference sequence). CDR3 length equals 14 residues. Trimming cost V 4 bases and J 3 bases, with 13 bases left between them. In DNA, the CDR3 is TGCAGTGCTACCCGCGGACATTCCAATCAGCCCCAGCATTTT. It encodes CSATRGHSNQPQHF.

This clonotype was observed many times. J is TRBJ2-1 and V is TRBV20-1; 11 nucleotides align to TRBD2. The CDR3 length is 14 residues. CDR1 and CDR2 from the germline V gene are DFQATT and SNEGSKA (reference sequence). V shed 3 bases, J shed 6 bases, and the junction held 4 bases outside the gene matches. The CDR3 nucleotides read TGCAGTGCTAGGGGACTAGCGGAATTCAATGAGCAGTTCTTC. Translation: CSARGLAEFNEQFF.

The table lists this clonotype with many counts. The CDR3 sequence is CASSPGNLAGGSDTQYF. CDR3 nucleotides: TGTGCCAGCAGCCCGGGGAATCTAGCGGGAGGGTCAGATACGCAGTATTTT. The V and J genes are TRBV9 and TRBJ2-3, with 12 bases fitting TRBD2. The J segment lost 4 bases and the V segment lost 4 bases, leaving 10 bases of the junction unmatched. The CDR3 runs to 17 residues. Looked up from germline, CDR1 is SGDLS and CDR2 is YYNGEE.

This clonotype has ten or more counts. The rearrangement uses TRBV20-1 and TRBJ1-5; D gene unclear. This CDR3 is built from 14 residues. From germline, CDR1 is DFQATT and CDR2 SNEGSKA (reference sequence). Deletions cut 5 bases from V and 1 base from J, with 12 bases between. This CDR3 is CSAGFPGSNQPQHF. The CDR3 DNA is TGCAGTGCTGGATTCCCGGGAAGCAATCAGCCCCAGCATTTT.

Ten or more counts support this clonotype. The chain is built from TRBV7-4 and TRBJ2-7; TRBD2 aligns across 12 bases. Germline lookup yields CDR1 SGHVT and CDR2 SQSDAQ. The CDR3 totals 15 residues. V shed 5 bases and J 2 bases; nucleotides not matched to a gene: 4. CDR3 sequence: CASSLTSGRPYEQYF. CDR3 coding DNA: TGTGCCAGCAGCCTGACTAGCGGGAGACCCTACGAGCAGTACTTC.

Many counts were recorded for this clonotype. The chain combines TRBV7-6 with TRBJ2-7; 9 bases line up with TRBD2. This CDR3 has 15 amino acids. Germline CDR1 is SGHVS and CDR2 is FNYEAQ. With 3 bases clipped from V and 2 bases from J, the junction kept 5 bases outside the gene matches. CDR3 bases: TGTGCCAGCAGCTTGTCTAGCGGGGCGACCTACGAGCAGTACGTC. Amino acid sequence: CASSLSSGATYEQYV.